These T cell receptor beta chains were read from a single sample in a study of cytomegalovirus exposure and HLA in healthy donors. The method was immunoSEQ multiplex PCR; TCRdb's version includes in-frame clones alone and lacks a portion of them. The table records 110,000 to 150,000 clones, around three quarters of them present only once. The sample taken for sequencing was PBMCs. These receptors were collected from a woman aged 55-70 years in good health and CMV-seropositive. Each CDR3 is given with its conserved first and last residue. The D gene is left open where the match is weak. Not every row has a clone size; where given, it reads once, few, many or a size class.

v_call	clone_size	d_call	j_call	cdr3_length	cdr3_aa	cdr3_nt
TRBV5-5	NA	TRBD2	TRBJ2-5	14	CASSLIAGEETQYF	TGTGCCAGCAGCCTCATAGCGGGAGAAGAGACCCAGTACTTC
TRBV6-5	NA	TRBD2	TRBJ2-7	14	CASSRLAAPYEQYF	TGTGCCAGCAGCCGACTAGCGGCCCCCTACGAGCAGTACTTC
TRBV29-1	once	NA	TRBJ1-6	13	CSVGDTNNSPLHF	TGCAGCGTTGGGGACACAAATAATTCACCCCTCCACTTT
TRBV9	NA	NA	TRBJ2-2	14	CASSPGLNTGELFF	TGTGCCAGCAGCCCAGGATTGAACACCGGGGAGCTGTTTTTT
TRBV2	NA	TRBD1	TRBJ1-5	14	CASRQGARRQPQHF	TGTGCCAGTAGACAGGGGGCGAGACGGCAGCCCCAGCATTTT
TRBV7-9	NA	TRBD1	TRBJ1-2	16	CASSLPGQGPKSGYTF	TGTGCCAGCAGCTTGCCGGGACAGGGACCAAAAAGTGGCTACACCTTC
TRBV28	NA	TRBD1	TRBJ2-7	13	CASLGQGQNEQYF	TGTGCCAGCTTAGGACAGGGTCAAAACGAGCAGTACTTC
TRBV27	NA	TRBD2	TRBJ2-1	15	CASSLSSGSYNEQFF	TGTGCCAGCAGTTTATCTAGCGGGAGCTACAATGAGCAGTTCTTC
TRBV9	few	TRBD2	TRBJ2-5	15	CASTGGATPQESQYF	TGTGCCAGCACGGGAGGGGCTACCCCGCAAGAATCCCAGTACTTC
TRBV15	few	NA	TRBJ2-1	12	CATRDYYNEQFF	TGTGCCACCAGGGACTACTACAATGAGCAGTTCTTC
TRBV27	NA	TRBD1	TRBJ1-2	14	CASSSGTGTYGYTF	TGTGCCAGCAGTTCCGGGACAGGGACCTATGGCTACACCTTC
TRBV10-1	few	TRBD1	TRBJ1-1	16	CASSGLPGQGNTEAFF	TGCGCCAGCAGTGGGCTCCCGGGACAGGGGAACACTGAAGCTTTCTTT
TRBV15	NA	TRBD2	TRBJ2-1	19	CATSRASLTSGSSYNEQFF	TGTGCCACCAGCAGAGCAAGTCTGACTAGCGGGAGCTCCTACAATGAGCAGTTCTTC
TRBV7-2	NA	TRBD1	TRBJ2-1	15	CASSPDRGSYNEQFF	TGTGCCAGCAGCCCAGACAGGGGATCCTACAATGAGCAGTTCTTC
TRBV28	NA	NA	TRBJ1-2	14	CASIRGTVNYGYTF	TGTGCCAGCATCCGCGGGACGGTTAACTATGGCTACACCTTC
TRBV7-6	NA	NA	TRBJ2-1	13	CASSLADRGEQFF	TGTGCCAGCAGCTTAGCCGACCGGGGGGAGCAGTTCTTC
TRBV13	NA	NA	TRBJ2-5	15	CASSLAGSNQETQYF	TGTGCCAGCAGCTTAGCGGGGTCAAACCAAGAGACCCAGTACTTC
TRBV4-1	NA	TRBD1	TRBJ2-7	15	CASSSGTAKSYEQYF	TGCGCCAGCAGCTCCGGGACAGCGAAATCCTACGAGCAGTACTTC
TRBV2	few	TRBD2	TRBJ2-1	17	CASSGGTSGSIIDEQFF	TGTGCCAGCAGCGGAGGGACTAGCGGGAGTATAATAGATGAGCAGTTCTTC
TRBV6-1	NA	TRBD2	TRBJ2-2	18	CASSEVAKAAGATGELFF	TGTGCCAGCAGTGAAGTAGCTAAGGCAGCGGGAGCCACCGGGGAGCTGTTTTTT
TRBV5-1	NA	TRBD1	TRBJ1-6	15	CASSPEGQYNSPLHF	TGCGCCAGCAGCCCGGAGGGACAGTATAATTCACCCCTCCACTTT
TRBV5-1	once	NA	TRBJ1-1	15	CASSLGQPLNTEAFF	TGCGCCAGCAGCTTGGGACAGCCGTTGAACACTGAAGCTTTCTTT
TRBV7-3	NA	NA	TRBJ2-1	16	CASSLSVTRTYNEQFF	TGTGCCAGCAGCTTAAGCGTTACCAGGACCTACAATGAGCAGTTCTTC
TRBV18	few	NA	TRBJ2-3	15	CASSPGTGTPDTQYF	TGTGCCAGCTCACCCGGGACTGGCACACCAGATACGCAGTATTTT
TRBV6-5	NA	NA	TRBJ1-1	13	CASSPGHSTEAFF	TGTGCCAGCAGCCCTGGCCACAGCACTGAAGCTTTCTTT
TRBV10-1	few	TRBD2	TRBJ2-7	13	CASSVSGTYEQYF	TGCGCCAGCAGTGTCAGCGGGACCTACGAGCAGTACTTC
TRBV6-6	few	TRBD1	TRBJ2-1	16	CASSYGTGGRGNEQFF	TGTGCCAGCAGTTACGGGACAGGGGGTCGGGGCAATGAGCAGTTCTTC
TRBV7-7	NA	TRBD1	TRBJ2-5	15	CASSLTGGLGETQYF	TGTGCCAGCAGCTTAACAGGGGGCTTGGGAGAGACCCAGTACTTC
TRBV28	NA	NA	TRBJ1-2	13	CASSGSRGASYTF	TGTGCCAGCAGTGGGAGCAGGGGCGCGAGCTACACCTTC
TRBV18	NA	NA	TRBJ1-1	15	CASSNGGGLNTEAFF	TGTGCCAGCTCAAATGGCGGGGGGCTTAACACTGAAGCTTTCTTT
TRBV5-4	NA	NA	TRBJ2-7	13	CASSLIGVGEQYF	TGTGCCAGCAGCCTTATAGGGGTCGGCGAGCAGTACTTC
TRBV7-9	NA	NA	TRBJ1-3	17	CASSLRRGVNSGNTIYF	TGTGCCAGCAGCCTCCGTCGGGGGGTGAACTCTGGAAACACCATATATTTT
TRBV4-2	NA	NA	TRBJ2-1	11	CATLPGNEQFF	TGTGCCACCCTACCGGGCAATGAGCAGTTCTTC
TRBV5-1	NA	TRBD1	TRBJ2-7	15	CASSLEQGAIYEQYF	TGCGCCAGCAGCTTGGAACAGGGGGCGATCTACGAGCAGTACTTC
TRBV30	few	NA	TRBJ1-2	12	CAWTGVGGGYTF	TGTGCCTGGACAGGGGTGGGTGGGGGCTACACCTTC
TRBV2	NA	NA	TRBJ1-2	13	CASSEARSGGYTF	TGTGCCAGCAGTGAAGCCCGCTCGGGGGGCTACACCTTC
TRBV4-2	NA	NA	TRBJ1-2	16	CASSQQTVSRGTSYTF	TGTGCCAGCAGCCAACAAACCGTGTCGAGGGGGACGAGCTACACCTTC
TRBV5-6	NA	NA	TRBJ2-7	14	CASSLVNRVDEQYF	TGTGCCAGCAGCTTGGTAAACAGGGTCGACGAGCAGTACTTC
TRBV29-1	NA	TRBD1	TRBJ1-2	11	CSVDREAGYTF	TGCAGCGTCGACAGGGAAGCTGGCTACACCTTC
TRBV28	NA	NA	TRBJ2-2	12	CASTWGPGELFF	TGTGCCAGCACCTGGGGCCCCGGGGAGCTGTTTTTT
TRBV6-5	NA	NA	TRBJ2-5	14	CASSYRRAEETQYF	TGTGCCAGCAGTTACAGGCGAGCGGAAGAGACCCAGTACTTC
TRBV19	once	TRBD1	TRBJ2-7	13	CASSGTGSHEQYF	TGTGCCAGTTCCGGGACAGGGTCCCACGAGCAGTACTTC
TRBV27	NA	NA	TRBJ2-7	15	CASSLYGASSYEQYF	TGTGCCAGCAGTTTATATGGGGCGAGCTCCTACGAGCAGTACTTC
TRBV5-6	NA	NA	TRBJ2-3	16	CASSLRLTGVADTQYF	TGTGCCAGCAGCTTGCGATTAACGGGAGTGGCAGATACGCAGTATTTT
TRBV19	NA	NA	TRBJ1-1	14	CASSTLPQGSEAFF	TGTGCCAGTAGTACCCTTCCACAGGGTTCTGAAGCTTTCTTT
TRBV2	NA	NA	TRBJ1-1	13	CASSVQPNTEAFF	TGTGCCAGCAGTGTACAACCCAACACTGAAGCTTTCTTT
TRBV25-1	once	NA	TRBJ2-1	12	CASSEPQTQQFF	TGTGCCAGCAGTGAACCTCAGACTCAGCAGTTCTTC
TRBV28	NA	NA	TRBJ2-1	12	CASSLRDIAPFF	TGTGCCAGCAGTTTAAGGGACATAGCCCCGTTCTTC
TRBV13	once	TRBD1	TRBJ1-4	14	CASSSGQGSEKLFF	TGTGCCAGCAGCTCGGGACAGGGCAGTGAAAAACTGTTTTTT
TRBV27	NA	TRBD2	TRBJ2-3	14	CASQTSGVSDTQYF	TGTGCCAGCCAGACTAGCGGGGTGTCAGATACGCAGTATTTT
TRBV5-1	NA	NA	TRBJ2-7	12	CASSLEGYEQYF	TGCGCCAGCAGCTTGGAGGGGTACGAGCAGTACTTC
TRBV5-6	NA	NA	TRBJ1-1	11	CASSLRTEAFF	TGTGCCAGCAGCCTTCGTACTGAAGCTTTCTTT